This TCR beta chain was sequenced during a study of blood T cells in healthy people across ages. Through a sample-barcoded 5' primer and a J-beta primer mix, a second PCR was run for about 6 to 12 cycles. No fewer than 3 million CDR3-containing paired-end reads came from each sample. TCRdb re-analysed the 5' RACE reads in MiXCR, keeping a single row per CDR3 protein. The table has 1.5 million to 2 million distinct CDR3 sequences, about 30% seen once. J gave up 0 bases and V 6 bases, and 8 bases lay outside the gene matches. CDR3 length equals 16 residues. The germline V gene has CDR1 GTSNPN and CDR2 SVGIG (reference sequence).

Sequencing used blood. This receptor was taken from a woman in her twenties or thirties in good health. The rearrangement joins TRBV30 to TRBJ2-3, with TRBD2 identical over 11 bases. This CDR3 reads CACSGTSGSSTDTQYF. In DNA form, the CDR3 reads TGTGCCTGCTCCGGGACTAGCGGTAGTAGCACAGATACGCAGTATTTT.